This T cell receptor beta chain came from a study of blood T cell repertoires in COVID-19. Study at large: There were acute and convalescent COVID-19 samples, and they came from the United States, Italy and Spain.

Authors' processing steps: Amplifying reference gene primers gave estimates of nucleated cell counts. Here immunoSEQ multiplex PCR was the method, and the copy in TCRdb shows in-frame clones only, minus some. The V and J calls and clone size were taken over from that table, and D and trimming were inferred from the DNA. The sample gives 50,000 to 70,000 clones, around 80% of which show up once; about 3.5% is in the top ten. V was clipped by 2 bases and J by 1 base, with 9 bases between them. This CDR3 comprises 15 residues. Germline V gene data show CDR1 as MNHEY and CDR2 as SVGEGT. What was sequenced was peripheral blood. This sequence joins TRBV6-2 or TRBV6-3 and TRBJ1-5; D gene unclear. The clonotype was recovered from a man between 60 and 75 years old with acute or convalescent COVID-19. CDR3 sequence reads: CASSYVGGSNQPQHF. The CDR3 bases are TGTGCCAGCAGTTACGTCGGAGGAAGCAATCAGCCCCAGCATTTT.